The present entry profiles one TCR beta chain with its context. This sample is drawn from a study of T cell changes during pregnancy in multiple sclerosis. Assay: immunoSEQ multiplex PCR; the TCRdb copy retains only in-frame clones and omits some. The sample includes roughly 35,000 clones, less than 95% seen only once; the top ten take around 12%. This clonotype was obtained from a female donor with multiple sclerosis, enrolled in a pregnancy study. The input for sequencing was CD8+ T cells from peripheral blood mononuclear cells, taken in the first trimester of pregnancy.

CDR3 protein: CASSRGGETQYF. The CDR3 DNA sequence: TGTGCCAGCAGCAGGGGTGGAGAGACCCAGTACTTC. The chain links TRBV11-1 to TRBJ2-5; maybe TRBD1 (5 bases). The CDR3 is 12 residues long. The germline V and J ends were trimmed by 5 bases and 4 bases, with 8 bases remaining between them. Germline CDR1 SGHAT, CDR2 FQDESV (reference sequence).